The sample holds a few counts of the clone carrying this TCR beta chain. Its matching antigen is unknown. The entry originates in a study of STAT5B mutations in CD4+ large granular lymphocyte leukemia. Regarding the study as a whole: No patients shared main leukemic clonotypes, though about 25% appeared at low frequency elsewhere. Top patient clones used TRBV06 genes more often: 8/27 versus 2/35 in controls. Patient CD4-sorted repertoires looked more clonal than healthy CD4+ repertoires, even without putative leukemic clones.

Germline V gene lookup returns CDR1 WSHSY and CDR2 SAAADI. The CDR3 totals 13 residues. V dropped 6 bases and J dropped 5 bases, with 14 bases sitting between them. The assay was immunoSEQ multiplex PCR, and TCRdb's table has in-frame clones only and misses some. The data contain 25,000 to 30,000 clones, more than 60% of them singletons. This receptor was identified in a human donor in good health. The rearrangement uses TRBV10-2 and TRBJ2-7; D is possibly TRBD1 (5 bases). The sample consisted of CD4+ T cells from blood buffy coats. The CDR3, as DNA: TGCGCCAGCAGACAGGCGTCAGGGAACGAGCAGTACTTC. As protein: CASRQASGNEQYF.